The 17 T cell receptor beta chains presented below share a single source sample, sequenced in a study of CD8 T cells in ankylosing spondylitis. MiXCR, run by TCRdb on the 5' RACE reads, gives a single entry per CDR3 protein. The table records about 800,000 distinct CDR3 sequences, roughly 12% of them present only once. Whole-study results and caveats: It appeared that ankylosing spondylitis blood was characterized by a TCR beta motif of several highly homologous variants.

No antigen is known for these receptors. Sequencing was done on a sample of blood, either unsorted or a sorted T cell fraction (not recorded which). Receptors originate from a male donor with ankylosing spondylitis.

There are a few counts of this clonotype. CDR3 DNA sequence: TGTGCCAGCAGTTTTTTTGCTGGGGCGAATGAGCAGTTCTTC. Its protein product is CASSFFAGANEQFF. The V gene is TRBV12-3 or TRBV12-4, the J gene TRBJ2-1; D is perhaps TRBD1 (5 bases). With 3 bases removed from V and 7 bases from J, the gap between germline ends came to 13 bases. The CDR3 spans 14 residues.

This clonotype was seen a handful of times. This chain uses TRBV15 with TRBJ1-5; a weak D match, TRBD1 (5 bases). CDR1 and CDR2 from the germline V gene are LNHNV and YYDKDF (reference sequence). This CDR3 has 15 amino acids. The V end was cut by 0 bases, the J end by 2 bases, with 8 bases between. The CDR3 protein is CATSRESRGNQPQHF. The DNA for the CDR3 is TGTGCCACCAGCAGAGAGTCCAGGGGCAATCAGCCCCAGCATTTT.

This clonotype has more than one count but fewer than ten. V usage is TRBV4-3 and J usage is TRBJ1-2, with D possibly TRBD1 on 5 matching bases. This CDR3 is 15 amino acids long. The germline V and J ends were trimmed by 0 bases and 7 bases, with 15 bases remaining between them. The germline V gene encodes CDR1 LGHNA and CDR2 YSLEER. CDR3 nucleotides: TGCGCCAGCAGCCAAGATCGAGAGGGGACGGGTGGCTACACCTTC. As protein: CASSQDREGTGGYTF.

This clonotype was counted a few times. The germline gene is not matched at one end of the junction; a read error may be the cause. The chain is built from TRBV27 and TRBJ1-5; TRBD1 matches 9 bases. CDR1 is MNHEY and CDR2 is SMNVEV in the germline V gene (reference sequence). CDR3 length: 15 amino acids. CDR3 in DNA: TGCCCGCAGCAGCCGGACAGGGGAACAACTCAGCCCCAGCATTTT. Amino acids: CPQQPDRGTTQPQHF.

This clonotype was detected many times. The chain is built from TRBV2 and TRBJ1-4, with 8 positions matching TRBD1. V was clipped by 3 bases and J by 8 bases; unmatched bases: 5. The CDR3 sequence is 14 residues long. The V gene's germline CDR1 is SNHLY and CDR2 FYNNEI. CDR3 sequence reads: CASSDRGRREKLFF. CDR3 DNA sequence: TGTGCCAGCAGTGACAGGGGGCGACGGGAAAAACTGTTTTTT.

This clonotype was counted ten times or more. The rearrangement uses TRBV12-3 or TRBV12-4 and TRBJ1-1, with unresolved D. The CDR3 spans 13 residues. V was pared by 6 bases and J by 6 bases, with 14 bases between. The CDR3 here is CASRVAPGSEAFF. CDR3 DNA sequence: TGTGCCAGCAGAGTAGCCCCGGGGTCTGAAGCTTTCTTT.

This clonotype was seen a handful of times. V is TRBV27 and J is TRBJ2-3, with D perhaps assigned TRBD1 or TRBD2 (5 bases each). The CDR3 is made up of 15 amino acids. Between the trimmed V and J ends, which lost 6 bases and 1 base, there was a span of 14 bases. The germline CDR1 and CDR2 sequences are MNHEY and SMNVEV (reference sequence). CDR3 protein: CASSHRGVGTDTQYF. In DNA, the CDR3 is TGTGCCAGCAGCCATCGGGGCGTCGGCACAGATACGCAGTATTTT.

This chain joins TRBV20-1 and TRBJ2-7, with D perhaps TRBD1 or TRBD2 (6 bases each). In germline, CDR1 is DFQATT, CDR2 SNEGSKA (reference sequence). Trimming stripped 2 bases from V and 5 bases from J, with 16 bases between. The CDR3 has 14 amino acids. CDR3 DNA sequence: TGCAGTGCTAGAAGGGGAGGCAGGGGAAACGAGCAGTACTTC. This gives the protein CSARRGGRGNEQYF.

This clonotype was recorded at least ten times. This rearrangement joins TRBV12-3 or TRBV12-4 to TRBJ1-5; tentative D call: TRBD1 (6 bases). This CDR3 spans 14 amino acids. Trimming took 6 bases from V and 0 from J, leaving 9 bases between them. The CDR3 DNA reads as TGTGCCAGCAGGCAACAGGGTAGCAATCAGCCCCAGCATTTT. Residues: CASRQQGSNQPQHF.

Regarding this clonotype: With a much larger clone just one base away, this may be a read error. The V gene is TRBV28, the J gene TRBJ2-7; D is uncertain. This CDR3 comprises 11 residues. V gave up 8 bases and J gave up 0 bases, with 5 bases separating them. Per germline, CDR1 MDHEN and CDR2 SYDVKM. The CDR3: CASGLSYEQYF. DNA for the CDR3: TGTGCCAGCGGGCTCTCCTACGAGCAGTACTTC.

This clonotype has at least ten counts. This rearrangement joins TRBV20-1 to TRBJ1-4; D unresolved. Looked up from germline, CDR1 is DFQATT and CDR2 is SNEGSKA (reference sequence). Trimming cost V 8 bases and J 7 bases, with 14 bases left between them. This CDR3 is 12 amino acids long. CDR3 sequence: CSSLDRLEKLFF. CDR3 nucleotides: TGCAGTTCCTTGGATAGACTTGAAAAACTGTTTTTT.

The table lists this clonotype with many counts. The chain has TRBV29-1 and TRBJ2-5; no clear D. CDR1 is SQVTM and CDR2 is ANQGSEA in the germline V gene. The CDR3 covers 13 residues. V was shortened by 5 bases and J by 1 base, with 11 bases between the two germline ends. The CDR3 region has the DNA TGCAGCGTTTCTAGGGCATTCCAAGAGACCCAGTACTTC. Translation: CSVSRAFQETQYF. Variable domain in full (rest from reference TRBV29-1 and TRBJ2-5): SAVISQKPSRDICQRGTSLTIQCQVDSQVTMMFWYRQQPGQSLTLIATANQGSEATYESGFVIDKFPISRPNLTFSTLTVSNMSPEDSSIYLCSVSRAFQETQYFGPGTRLLVL.

This chain links TRBV7-2 with TRBJ1-2, with 7 bases matching TRBD1. In germline, CDR1 is SGHTA, CDR2 FQGNSA. The trim removed 5 bases at V and 6 bases at J, leaving 9 bases unmatched. This CDR3 region has 14 residues. The CDR3 coding sequence is TGTGCCAGCAGCACCCGACAGGGTCGAGATGGCTACACCTTC. It specifies CASSTRQGRDGYTF.

This clonotype was seen a handful of times. The chain joins TRBV20-1 to TRBJ1-5; D may be TRBD1 (6 bases). The CDR3 totals 14 residues. The V end was cut by 5 bases, the J end by 6 bases, with 17 bases between. CDR1 DFQATT and CDR2 SNEGSKA come from the germline V gene (reference sequence). The CDR3 protein is CSAPPAGVGQPQHF. CDR3 in DNA: TGCAGTGCTCCCCCCGCAGGGGTCGGTCAGCCCCAGCATTTT.

This rearrangement joins TRBV6-2 or TRBV6-3 to TRBJ2-6; 10 nucleotides agree with TRBD1. The CDR3 is 18 amino acids. CDR1 and CDR2 (germline): MNHEY, SVGEGT. The V segment lost 4 bases and the J segment 0 bases; nucleotides outside the gene matches: 6. CDR3 nucleotides: TGTGCCAGCAGTTTCGGGACAGGGGTTGGCTCTGGGGCCAACGTCCTGACTTTC. Its translation: CASSFGTGVGSGANVLTF.

This chain links TRBV4-3 with TRBJ2-7; 12 bases are a match to TRBD2. The CDR3 covers 17 residues. V was clipped by 1 base and J by 6 bases; unmatched bases: 10. Germline V CDR1 and CDR2: LGHNA, YSLEER. Written as DNA, the CDR3 is TGCGCCAGCAGCCAAGTTAAGCTAGCGGGAGGGCCGAGCGAGCAGTACTTC. Translation gives CASSQVKLAGGPSEQYF.

This clonotype was recorded a few times. The chain recombines TRBV9 with TRBJ2-1; tentatively, D is TRBD1 (7 bases). The CDR3 has 15 residues. Deletions cut 4 bases from V and 4 bases from J, with 15 bases between. The germline gives CDR1 SGDLS, CDR2 YYNGEE. The CDR3 reads CASSRAGGPYNEQFF. Written as DNA, the CDR3 is TGTGCCAGCAGCCGAGCAGGGGGGCCGTACAATGAGCAGTTCTTC.